This record concerns one T cell receptor beta chain sequence. Its target antigen remains unknown. Base quality data are lacking; no much larger clone is found one base away. This sample is part of a study of blood T cell repertoires in COVID-19 (dated by TCRdb to about 2020). About the study as a whole: The collaborator samples originated in the United States, Italy and Spain and spanned the acute and convalescent phases of COVID-19. The material from the prospective study consisted of cDNA or gDNA derived from T cells, B-cell-depleted T cells, or PBMCs. The dataset comprised deeply sampled blood TCRbeta repertoires from subjects exposed to, actively infected with, or recovered from COVID-19. A freely available public database, intended as a resource for researchers studying the immune response to SARS-CoV-2, is where the repertoires were released. Samples were obtained from the ongoing ImmuneRACE study (first 160 participants) and from about 1,300 subjects provided by 6 global collaborators. The sample metadata nearly always contained a de-identified subject ID, COVID-19 status, age in years and sex. Where available, HLA class I and class II types were taken from metadata supplied by the sample provider and were not determined by assay-based typing.

The germline V gene (reference sequence) sets CDR1 to SEHNR and CDR2 to FQNEAQ. Trimming accounts for 1 base at V and 0 bases at J, while the number of junction bases matched to no gene is 6. Its CDR3 holds 17 amino acids, cysteine through phenylalanine. CDR3 DNA only is kept here, 51 bases in frame from base 1. Each collaborating institution followed its own protocols to collect whole blood in K2EDTA tubes. For TCRbeta analysis, collaborator samples were shipped as frozen whole blood, as isolated PBMCs, or as DNA extracted from either sample type. What the work shows at the level of the full study, not this receptor alone: How much clinical and demographic metadata was included differed by source and by participant, and the metadata was provided uncurated.

The immunoSEQ Assay, a bias-controlled multiplex PCR, was used to amplify TCRbeta CDR3 regions from genomic DNA. Under the source paper's analysis protocol: Nucleated cell counts per sample were estimated from amplification of reference gene primers within the assay. To quantify the absolute abundance of each unique TCRbeta CDR3 rearrangement, sequence reads were collapsed and filtered. For each sample, productive Simpson clonality was calculated as the square root of Simpson's diversity index across productive rearrangements. TCRdb limited this immuneACCESS table to in-frame rearrangements with V and J called. A share of clones is missing; checked studies link under half to unresolved V genes, and the rest is unexplained. V and J calls and clone size are as listed in that table; D and trimming were resolved from the DNA. In this sample the table shows roughly 80,000 clones, around 85% of which occur a single time. Around 5.1% of the sample goes to the ten largest clones.

The source of this sequence is a woman older than 75 with active or convalescent COVID-19. The sequencing input was peripheral blood. The sequence is built from TRBV7-9 and TRBJ2-5, with 9 junctional bases fitting TRBD1. The CDR3 here reads CASSLGDRAFYQETQYF. The nucleotide sequence reads TGTGCCAGCAGCTTAGGGGACAGGGCCTTTTACCAAGAGACCCAGTACTTC.